Sequencing of this T cell receptor (beta chain) was carried out in a study of read filtering for tumor transcriptome and immune sequencing. Germline-derived CDR1 and CDR2 are SGHVS and FNYEAQ. V lost 4 bases and J lost 0; bases outside the gene matches: 4. The CDR3 runs to 16 residues. The library was built from around 400 ng RNA with molecular barcoded adaptors for alpha/delta and beta/gamma chains. TCRdb re-derived calls from the reads in MiXCR, one entry per CDR3 protein. The data hold 50,000 or so distinct CDR3 sequences, with 10% to 15% observed a single time. This receptor was taken from a donor at least 40 years old with multiple myeloma. The rearrangement links TRBV7-6 to TRBJ2-2; 8 bases fit TRBD1. Specimen: a population of CD138-negative cells sorted from bone marrow. CDR3 sequence: CASSSQGAPNTGELFF. The CDR3 nucleotides are TGTGCCAGCAGCTCCCAGGGGGCGCCGAACACCGGGGAGCTGTTTTTT.